The TCR beta chain described here comes from a study of beta chain features in type 1 diabetes (dated by TCRdb to 2017 to 2018). At the level of the whole study: Mean age, gender distribution, total cell number and subset yield did not differ between patients and healthy donors. A total of 85 million to 110 million sorted cells were examined across all samples, and RNA yield correlated strongly with the number of cells per subset. In the study, recently diagnosed type 1 diabetes patients and matched healthy donors were compared on the TCRB repertoires of their sorted circulating CD4+ T cell subsets. Whereas all 30 or so donors provided naive and central memory subsets, regulatory and stem cell-like memory subsets were isolated from just 8 patients and about eight healthy donors. General findings and caveats noted by the study authors: Shorter templates might have been favored by PCR, but patient and control samples were amplified and corrected together, so both groups would have been affected equally by any skew. In all four CD4+ subsets, TCRB CDR3 length was moderately but significantly shorter in type 1 diabetes patients. Naive, central memory and regulatory TCRB repertoires appeared to be more alike among patients than among healthy donors. Because the HLA sub-analyses included only small numbers of individuals, any influence of HLA type on TCRB rearrangement was left unresolved. At VDJ recombination sites, type 1 diabetes patients had fewer insertions and more deleted nucleotides, which implies abnormalities in thymic rearrangement. Because cDNA was sequenced instead of genomic DNA, highly expressing activated cells could be over-represented, though the groups showed no difference in activation or CD3 levels.

The entire isolated RNA was reverse transcribed using the High Capacity cDNA Reverse Transcription Kit, and thus expressed TCRB transcripts were sequenced. Deep immunoSEQ sequencing was performed on naive, central memory and regulatory T cell samples, with an average of roughly 3.5 million total reads per sample. After sorted cells were lysed in RLT buffer, RNA was extracted with DNase-treated RNeasy Micro or Mini kits, with the choice depending on cell number. Each cell subset was processed separately to prevent cross-contamination, with patient and healthy donor samples processed together. The immunoSEQ multiplex PCR was used to amplify TCRB sequences from cDNA, generating 87-bp fragments that spanned the CDR3 region. Sequencing of the amplicons was done on the Illumina HiSeq platform. Under the source paper's analysis protocol: PCR bias was computationally corrected using synthetic template baselines, reads within Hamming distance 2 were collapsed, and singletons that could not be merged were discarded. By aligning reads against IMGT, V, D and J genes, CDR3 length, and insertions or deletions at six rearrangement sites were assigned. Within each subset, clonotype counts were normalized to sorted cell number, after which true diversity and Gini coefficients were computed with the tcR R package. Repertoire sharing was quantified using the overlap coefficient calculated on TCRB nucleotide sequences. Out-of-frame TCRB sequences from naive cells were analyzed as a proxy for the pre-selection repertoire. As stored in TCRdb, this immuneACCESS dataset retains in-frame rearrangements with V and J assigned. A fraction of the clones does not appear; measured against another copy, unresolved V genes explain less than half of the discrepancy, and the remainder lacks a known reason. That table is the source of V, J and clone size, and D and trimming were worked out from the DNA. In this sample the table shows some 350,000 clones, roughly 14% of which occur a single time. About 0.016% of the sample rests with the top ten.

Remarks on this clone: No antigen is known for it. No base quality information exists; no much larger clone differs at one position.

The cysteine opens and the phenylalanine closes a CDR3 of 17 amino acids. Only CDR3 DNA is held: 51 bases, read in frame from base 1. V and J are truncated by 1 base and 0 bases respectively, leaving an intervening sequence of 13 bases. The germline V gene specifies SGHAT as CDR1 and FQNNGV as CDR2. Each donor gave one peripheral blood draw, averaging around 0.11 L, which was collected into heparinised tubes. A BD FACSAria II and a panel including CD45RO, CCR7, CD25, CD127, CD95 and CD27 were used to sort naive, central memory, regulatory and stem cell-like memory CD4+ T cells. Every sorted population had a purity above 98%. PBMCs were isolated right away by Lymphoprep density gradient centrifugation and were stained directly, without culture. So that batch effects would be minimized, each experiment stained and sorted samples in pairs, pairing one healthy donor with one patient.

The sequence was obtained from a young woman with type 1 diabetes. The receptor chain draws on TRBV11-2 and TRBJ2-4, and TRBD2 may be the D gene, going by 6 matching bases. Material for sequencing was naive CD4+ T cells from blood. The cell subset or site label, read with the paper, signifies: true naive CD4+ T cells. The CDR3 protein is CASSLVGGKLAKNIQYF. The nucleotides are TGTGCCAGCAGCTTAGTCGGAGGGAAATTAGCCAAAAACATTCAGTACTTC.